Sequencing of this T cell receptor beta chain was carried out in a study of graft-versus-host responses after intestinal transplantation (dated by TCRdb to the early 2020s). Turning to the overall study: Recipients received multivisceral, liver-intestinal, or isolated intestinal transplants. Donor T cell macrochimerism was defined as a peak of at least 4% donor T cells among recipient peripheral blood mononuclear cells. Rather than going through the commercial service, samples from three later patients were sequenced in-house on an Illumina MiSeq and processed with MiXCR. Alloreactive clones were identified by sequencing pre-transplant mixed lymphocyte reaction products and comparing these products with unstimulated pre-transplant donor and recipient T cells. All recipients received anti-thymocyte globulin induction followed by maintenance tacrolimus and steroids for roughly 3 years. The cohort enrolled about two dozen intestinal transplant recipients including one retransplant, and a few patients lacking pretransplant specimens were excluded. After intestinal transplantation, graft-versus-host and host-versus-graft alloreactive T cell clones in the graft, circulation and bone marrow were tracked using bulk TCR-beta CDR3 sequencing. Here is what the overall study found, with its caveats: GvH clones turned up in recipient bone marrow, with some appearing earlier in ileal mucosa or blood, a pattern consistent with an intestinal mucosal origin. In the allografts of patients with donor T cell macrochimerism, GvH to HvG T cell clonal ratios were high. The conclusions were limited by the relatively low number and heterogeneity of the intestinal transplant patients. Early after transplant, peak levels of circulating GvH clones were found to be associated with declines in HvG clones.

To prepare the library, the immunoSEQ multiplex PCR assay was applied. For most patients, genomic DNA was isolated with the Qiagen DNeasy Blood and Tissue Kit and sent frozen to Adaptive Biotechnologies for TCR sequencing. For most patients, genomic DNA was subjected to high-throughput TCR-beta CDR3 sequencing by Adaptive Biotechnologies. The authors' pipeline ran thus. TCR sequencing data were retrieved from Adaptive's ImmunoSEQ software for some 19 patients, whereas three other patients were processed with MiXCR and VDJtools. To correct CD4 versus CD8 sorting errors, any sequence found in both subsets at a frequency ratio below 5:1 was removed. CDR3 nucleotide sequences shared between donor and recipient were removed because their origin could not be assigned. Alloreactive clones required at least 2-fold expansion over unstimulated cells and minimum CFSE-low frequency of 0.002% (template counts) or 0.001% (read counts). Mappable clones were those detected in sequenced pre-transplant spleen, lymph node, or MLR CFSE-low populations of the donor or recipient. Cumulative frequency of alloreactive clones was calculated as a percentage of all sequences weighted by copy number. TCRdb's version of the immuneACCESS table is confined to in-frame rearrangements and falls short of the full clone set. An unresolved V gene accounts for under half of the shortfall where checked; the remainder is of unknown origin. V, J and clone size were drawn from that table, and D and trimming were deduced from the DNA. The sample yields roughly 14,000 clones; 33% were counted once. The ten biggest clones cover roughly 1.9% of the sample.

This clone was counted only a few times. Base qualities are missing; no much larger clone stands one base away. In the paper's terms, the time point label means: cells obtained before transplantation from donor or recipient. In mixed lymphocyte reactions, around 200,000 CFSE-labeled pre-transplant responders were plated with around 200,000 irradiated violet-dye-labeled stimulators and cultured for over five days. Proliferating CD3+CD4+CFSE-low and CD3+CD8+CFSE-low responder cells were FACS-sorted on a BD Influx sorter after the mixed lymphocyte reaction. The germline V gene (reference sequence) sets CDR1 to LNHDA and CDR2 to SQIVND. The CDR3 sequence holds 16 residues, the cysteine and phenylalanine included. Kept here is only the CDR3 DNA, which spans 48 bases and is read in frame from base 1. V trim: 5 bases; J trim: 2 bases; unmatched bases: 11.

The chain joins TRBV19 to TRBJ1-2; 7 middle bases align to TRBD1. The TCR was taken from a human patient who received an intestinal transplant. The sample was alloreactive CD8+ T cells from a mixed lymphocyte reaction culture, taken before intestinal transplant. The meaning of the sample's cell subset or site label: CFSE-low proliferating T cells sorted from roughly six-day pre-transplant mixed lymphocyte reaction (GvH or HvG direction). Here is the DNA: TGTGCCAGTAGTCCGACCCTGGGACAGTCGAACTATGGCTACACCTTC. Its amino acids are CASSPTLGQSNYGYTF.